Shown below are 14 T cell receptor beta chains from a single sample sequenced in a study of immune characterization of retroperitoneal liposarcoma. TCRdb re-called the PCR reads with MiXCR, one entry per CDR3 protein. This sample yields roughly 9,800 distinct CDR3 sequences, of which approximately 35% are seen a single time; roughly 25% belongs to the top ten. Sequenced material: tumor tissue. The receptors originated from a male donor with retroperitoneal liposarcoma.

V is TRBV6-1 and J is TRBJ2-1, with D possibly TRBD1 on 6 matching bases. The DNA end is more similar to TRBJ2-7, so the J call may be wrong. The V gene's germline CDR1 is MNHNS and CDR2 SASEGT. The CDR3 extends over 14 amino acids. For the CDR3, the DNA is TGTGCCAGCAGTTACGGGCAGGGGAGTTACGAGCAGTACTTC. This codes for CASSYGQGSYEQYF.

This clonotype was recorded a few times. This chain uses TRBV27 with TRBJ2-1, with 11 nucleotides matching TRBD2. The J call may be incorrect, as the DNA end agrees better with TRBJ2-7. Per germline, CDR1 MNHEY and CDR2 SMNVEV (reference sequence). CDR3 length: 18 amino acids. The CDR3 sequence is CASSLSYFTGTSGYEQYF. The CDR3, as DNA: TGTGCCAGCAGTTTATCTTATTTTACCGGGACTAGCGGCTACGAGCAGTACTTC.

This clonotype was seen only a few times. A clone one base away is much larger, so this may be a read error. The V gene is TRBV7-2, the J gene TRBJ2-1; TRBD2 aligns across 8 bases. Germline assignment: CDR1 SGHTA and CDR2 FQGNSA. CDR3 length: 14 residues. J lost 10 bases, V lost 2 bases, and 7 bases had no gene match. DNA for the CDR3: TGTGCCAGCAGCTTACTCGGGAGGGCCTACGAGCAGTTCTTC. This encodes CASSLLGRAYEQFF. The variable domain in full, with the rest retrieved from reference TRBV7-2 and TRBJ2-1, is GAGVSQSPSNKVTEKGKDVELRCDPISGHTALYWYRQSLGQGLEFLIYFQGNSAPDKSGLPSDRFSAERTGGSVSTLTIQRTQQEDSAVYLCASSLLGRAYEQFFGPGTRLTVL.

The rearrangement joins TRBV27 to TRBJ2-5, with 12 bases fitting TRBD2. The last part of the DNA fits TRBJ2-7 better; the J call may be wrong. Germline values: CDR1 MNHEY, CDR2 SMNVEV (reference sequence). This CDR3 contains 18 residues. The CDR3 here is CASRDLKASGRAGYEQYF. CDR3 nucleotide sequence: TGTGCCAGCAGGGATTTAAAGGCTAGCGGGAGGGCCGGGTACGAGCAGTACTTC.

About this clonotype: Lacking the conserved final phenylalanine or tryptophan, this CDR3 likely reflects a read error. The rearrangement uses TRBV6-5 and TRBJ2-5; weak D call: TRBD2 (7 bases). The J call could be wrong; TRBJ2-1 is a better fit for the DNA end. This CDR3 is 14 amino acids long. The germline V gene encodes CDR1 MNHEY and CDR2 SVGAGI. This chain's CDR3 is CASSERGALAEQFL. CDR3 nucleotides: TGTGCCAGCAGTGAACGGGGGGCGTTGGCCGAGCAGTTCTTA.

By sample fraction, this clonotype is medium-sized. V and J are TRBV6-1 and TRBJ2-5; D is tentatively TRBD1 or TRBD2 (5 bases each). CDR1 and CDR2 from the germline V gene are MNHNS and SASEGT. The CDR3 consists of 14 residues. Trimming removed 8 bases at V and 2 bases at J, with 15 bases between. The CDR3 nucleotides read TGTGCCAGCGATCCGGGACGGTTACAAGAGACCCAGTACTTC. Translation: CASDPGRLQETQYF.

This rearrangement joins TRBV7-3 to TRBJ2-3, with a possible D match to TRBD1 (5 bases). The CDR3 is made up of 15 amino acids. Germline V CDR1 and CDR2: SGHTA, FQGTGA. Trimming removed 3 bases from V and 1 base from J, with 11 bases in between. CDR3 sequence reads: CASSFDSGGTDTQYF. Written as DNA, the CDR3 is TGTGCCAGCAGCTTTGACAGTGGGGGCACAGATACGCAGTATTTT.

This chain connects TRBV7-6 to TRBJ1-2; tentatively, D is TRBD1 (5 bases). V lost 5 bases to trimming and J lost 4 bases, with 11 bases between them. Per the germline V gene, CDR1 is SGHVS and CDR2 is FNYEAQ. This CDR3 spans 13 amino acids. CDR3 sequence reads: CASSTGAFYGYTF. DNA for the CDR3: TGTGCCAGCAGCACCGGGGCGTTCTATGGCTACACCTTC.

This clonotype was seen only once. The CDR3: CASSDYGTVTYNEQFF. Written as DNA, the CDR3 is TGTGCCAGCAGTGATTATGGGACAGTCACTTACAATGAGCAGTTCTTC. The chain couples TRBV6-1 to TRBJ2-1, with 7 bases identical to TRBD1. Germline CDR1 MNHNS, CDR2 SASEGT. This CDR3 comprises 16 residues. The ends lost 3 bases at V and 4 bases at J; junction bases unmatched: 9.

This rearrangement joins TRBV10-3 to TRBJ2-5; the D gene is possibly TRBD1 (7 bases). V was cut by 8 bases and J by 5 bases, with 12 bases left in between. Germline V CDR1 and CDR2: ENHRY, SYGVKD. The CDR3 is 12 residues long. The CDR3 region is CAISGGRETQYF. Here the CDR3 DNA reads TGTGCCATCTCAGGGGGGCGGGAGACCCAGTACTTC.

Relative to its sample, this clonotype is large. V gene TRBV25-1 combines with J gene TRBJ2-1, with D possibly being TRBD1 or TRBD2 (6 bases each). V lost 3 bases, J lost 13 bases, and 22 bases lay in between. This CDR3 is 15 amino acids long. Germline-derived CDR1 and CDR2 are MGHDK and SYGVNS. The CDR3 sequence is CASSDPRGAGETQFF. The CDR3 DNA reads TGTGCCAGCAGTGATCCTAGGGGGGCCGGAGAGACCCAGTTCTTC. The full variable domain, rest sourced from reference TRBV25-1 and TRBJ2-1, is EADIYQTPRYLVIGTGKKITLECSQTMGHDKMYWYQQDPGMELHLIHYSYGVNSTEKGDLSSESTVSRIRTEHFPLTLESARPSHTSQYLCASSDPRGAGETQFFGPGTRLTVL.

CDR3 sequence (DNA): TGTGCCAGCAGCTTAGATGCCACCACCTCGCGGGGAGAGACCCAGTACTTC. This gives the protein CASSLDATTSRGETQYF. The chain has TRBV7-2 and TRBJ2-3; possible D gene TRBD2, 6 bases. The last part of the DNA fits TRBJ2-5 better; the J call may be wrong. Germline V gene sequence: CDR1 SGHTA, CDR2 FQGNSA. CDR3 size: 17 residues.

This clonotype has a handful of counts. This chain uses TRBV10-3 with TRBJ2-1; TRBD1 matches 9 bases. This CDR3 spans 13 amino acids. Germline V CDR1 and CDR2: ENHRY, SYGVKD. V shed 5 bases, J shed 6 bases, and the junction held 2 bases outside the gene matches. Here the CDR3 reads CAISTGGRNEQFF. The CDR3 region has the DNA TGTGCCATCAGTACAGGGGGCCGCAATGAGCAGTTCTTC.

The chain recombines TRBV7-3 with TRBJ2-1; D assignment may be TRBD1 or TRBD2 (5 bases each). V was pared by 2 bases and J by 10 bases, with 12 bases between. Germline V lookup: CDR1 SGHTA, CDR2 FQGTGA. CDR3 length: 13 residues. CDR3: CASSLLPGDEQFF. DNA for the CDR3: TGTGCCAGCAGCTTACTTCCCGGGGACGAGCAGTTCTTC.